Listed here are 10 T cell receptor beta chains from one sample, sequenced in a study of radiotherapy plus CTLA-4 blockade in lung cancer. Some clones are missing from TCRdb's copy, which holds only in-frame ones; the method was immunoSEQ multiplex PCR. This sample yields 130,000 or so clones, of which 80% to 90% are seen a single time; just under 7% belongs to the top ten. Sequencing was performed on peripheral blood, taken from a patient treated with radiotherapy plus ipilimumab. These receptors all come from a human donor with non-small cell lung cancer that progressed on radiotherapy plus ipilimumab.

This rearrangement joins TRBV29-1 to TRBJ2-1; D might be TRBD1 (6 bases). CDR3 length: 10 amino acids. V lost 4 bases to trimming and J lost 12 bases, with 10 bases between them. Germline V gene data show CDR1 as SQVTM and CDR2 as ANQGSEA. This CDR3 reads CSVGPTGQFF. The CDR3 coding sequence is TGCAGCGTTGGGCCGACAGGGCAGTTCTTC.

The CDR3 protein is CASSPEGQGIPNEKLFF. CDR3 DNA sequence: TGCGCCAGCAGCCCGGAGGGACAGGGGATTCCTAATGAAAAACTGTTTTTT. The chain links TRBV5-1 to TRBJ1-4; TRBD1 agrees at 10 bases. V lost 4 bases to trimming and J lost 3 bases; unmatched junction nucleotides: 9. Germline values: CDR1 SGHRS, CDR2 YFSETQ. The CDR3 length is 17 residues. The full variable domain, with the rest looked up from reference TRBV5-1 and TRBJ1-4, is KAGVTQTPRYLIKTRGQQVTLSCSPISGHRSVSWYQQTPGQGLQFLFEYFSETQRNKGNFPGRFSGRQFSNSRSEMNVSTLELGDSALYLCASSPEGQGIPNEKLFFGSGTQLSVL.

The V gene is TRBV5-6, the J gene TRBJ1-2; D gene uncertain. The V end lost 4 bases, the J end lost 2 bases, and 9 bases lay between the germline ends. Germline CDR1 is SGHDT and CDR2 is YYEEEE. The CDR3 has 13 amino acids. CDR3 loop: CASSGMTNYGYTF. For the CDR3, the DNA is TGTGCCAGCAGCGGTATGACCAACTATGGCTACACCTTC. The full variable domain, its missing parts supplied by reference TRBV5-6 and TRBJ1-2, is DAGVTQSPTHLIKTRGQQVTLRCSPKSGHDTVSWYQQALGQGPQFIFQYYEEEERQRGNFPDRFSGHQFPNYSSELNVNALLLGDSALYLCASSGMTNYGYTFGSGTRLTVV.

Only a few counts were recorded for this clone. Here the CDR3 reads CAIRLDRNQPQHF. CDR3 coding DNA: TGTGCCATCAGACTAGACAGAAATCAGCCCCAGCATTTT. This chain links TRBV10-3 with TRBJ1-5, with D perhaps matching TRBD1 (5 bases). Per the germline V gene, CDR1 is ENHRY and CDR2 is SYGVKD. The V end lost 6 bases, the J end lost 4 bases, and 10 bases lay between the germline ends. This CDR3 is 13 amino acids long.

This chain uses TRBV5-1 with TRBJ2-7, with D perhaps TRBD1 (5 bases). The CDR3 contains 14 residues. Germline CDR1 and CDR2: SGHRS and YFSETQ. V was shortened by 0 bases and J by 3 bases, with 10 bases between the two germline ends. For the CDR3, the DNA is TGCGCCAGCAGCTTGGCGGCGCAGGGCTACGAGCAGTACTTC. Its translation is CASSLAAQGYEQYF.

This clone occurred once. The rearrangement links TRBV5-4 to TRBJ2-3, with TRBD1 as a possible D gene (6 bases). V was cut by 10 bases and J by 0 bases, with 18 bases left in between. The CDR3 contains 15 residues. CDR1 SGHNT and CDR2 YYREEE come from the germline V gene (reference sequence). The CDR3 here is CALGDRSISTDTQYF. The CDR3 DNA is TGTGCCCTGGGAGACAGGTCCATTAGCACAGATACGCAGTATTTT.

The CDR3 nucleotides read TGTGCCAGCCTACCCGCAGGAACTCCTCCTAGGGGAGCTTTCTTT. Protein product: CASLPAGTPPRGAFF. The chain recombines TRBV25-1 with TRBJ1-1; a possible D gene is TRBD1 (5 bases). In germline, CDR1 is MGHDK, CDR2 SYGVNS. The CDR3 consists of 15 residues. Deletions cut 8 bases from V and 10 bases from J, with 26 bases between.

This chain joins TRBV7-9 and TRBJ1-4; tentatively, D is TRBD1 (6 bases). The CDR3 has 15 residues. Germline V gene data show CDR1 as SEHNR and CDR2 as FQNEAQ (reference sequence). Trimming pared 5 bases from V and 5 bases from J, leaving 15 bases between. The CDR3 sequence is CASSPEGGPNEKLFF. The CDR3 nucleotides read TGTGCCAGCAGCCCGGAGGGGGGGCCGAATGAAAAACTGTTTTTT.

This sequence joins TRBV2 and TRBJ2-1, with D uncertain. V was trimmed by 6 bases and J by 0 bases, leaving 12 bases between them. Germline loops: CDR1 SNHLY, CDR2 FYNNEI. This CDR3 has 15 amino acids. The CDR3 region is CASRESRSSYNEQFF. The CDR3 nucleotides read TGTGCCAGCAGGGAAAGTAGGAGCTCCTACAATGAGCAGTTCTTC.

The chain joins TRBV23-1 to TRBJ1-3, with D perhaps matching TRBD1 (5 bases). TRBV23-1 has ORF status, its function being uncertain. The CDR3 has 20 amino acids. With 4 bases removed from V and 2 bases from J, the gap between germline ends came to 27 bases. The CDR3 nucleotides read TGCGCCAGCAGTCGTGGGGCCAGATCTCGAGGCTTAGCGGCTGGAAACACCATATATTTT. It translates to CASSRGARSRGLAAGNTIYF.